The rows below give T cell receptor beta chains drawn from one sample of a study of T cell responses to AZD1222 COVID-19 vaccine. Method: immunoSEQ multiplex PCR; TCRdb's copy keeps in-frame clones and lacks some. The table has 250,000 to 300,000 clones, 90% to 95% seen once. This specimen was peripheral blood, taken 28 days after the second AZD1222 dose. These receptors all stem from an adult who received the AZD1222 COVID-19 vaccine. The CDR3 runs from the conserved cysteine through the conserved F or W. The D gene is left open where the match is weak. A clone size is listed for some rows: how often the clone was seen (once, few, many), or a class if it is expanded.

d_gene	j_gene	abundance	v_gene	CDR3aa	CDR3nt
.	TRBJ1-2	.	TRBV28	CASSLRTKGGGGYTF	TGTGCCAGCAGTTTACGGACCAAAGGGGGTGGTGGCTACACCTTC
.	TRBJ1-4	.	TRBV7-9	CASSEQEATNEKLFF	TGTGCCAGCAGCGAGCAGGAGGCAACTAATGAAAAACTGTTTTTT
TRBD2	TRBJ2-7	.	TRBV7-2	CASSVVSGGYEQYF	TGTGCCAGCAGCGTAGTGTCGGGGGGGTACGAGCAGTACTTC
.	TRBJ2-7	once	TRBV21-1	CASSKARPGQESYEQYF	TGTGCCAGCAGCAAAGCGCGTCCGGGACAGGAGTCCTACGAGCAGTACTTC
TRBD1	TRBJ2-2	.	TRBV5-1	CASSFEGQGYTGELFF	TGCGCCAGCAGCTTTGAGGGACAGGGTTATACCGGGGAGCTGTTTTTT
TRBD1	TRBJ2-2	.	TRBV2	CASGTGFAGELFF	TGTGCCAGCGGGACAGGGTTCGCCGGGGAGCTGTTTTTT
TRBD2	TRBJ2-7	.	TRBV28	CASSFPGAGGDPYEQYF	TGTGCCAGCAGTTTCCCCGGGGCCGGGGGGGACCCCTACGAGCAGTACTTC
TRBD1	TRBJ1-1	few	TRBV28	CASSPPQGGVAFF	TGTGCCAGCAGTCCCCCACAGGGGGGAGTAGCTTTCTTT
.	TRBJ1-2	.	TRBV19	CASRTVYYGYTF	TGTGCCAGCAGGACAGTATACTATGGCTACACCTTC
.	TRBJ2-7	.	TRBV4-3	CASSQETVPSYEQYF	TGCGCCAGCAGCCAAGAGACAGTACCTAGTTACGAGCAGTACTTC
.	TRBJ1-5	.	TRBV30	CAWSVQRYQPQHF	TGTGCCTGGAGTGTCCAGCGGTATCAGCCCCAGCATTTT
.	TRBJ1-2	once	TRBV5-1	CASSWDASNYGYTF	TGCGCCAGCAGCTGGGACGCCTCTAACTATGGCTACACCTTC
.	TRBJ1-4	.	TRBV3-1/TRBV3-2	CASSPGGTINEKLFF	TGTGCCAGCAGCCCAGGCGGGACGATAAATGAAAAACTGTTTTTT
.	TRBJ2-7	.	TRBV13	CASSLGRGRAYF	TGTGCCAGCAGCTTAGGGAGAGGCAGAGCGTACTTC
.	TRBJ1-3	.	TRBV6-1	CASSVGTSSSGNTIYF	TGTGCCAGCAGTGTCGGGACTTCCAGCTCTGGAAACACCATATATTTT
.	TRBJ2-2	.	TRBV6-5	CASSYSPAGTGELFF	TGTGCCAGCAGTTACTCCCCGGCGGGCACCGGGGAGCTGTTTTTT
.	TRBJ1-1	.	TRBV5-1	CASGERVGTEAFF	TGCGCCAGCGGGGAGCGGGTAGGTACTGAAGCTTTCTTT
TRBD2	TRBJ2-7	few	TRBV29-1	CSVDRGTRGEQYF	TGCAGCGTTGACAGAGGGACTAGGGGGGAGCAGTACTTC
.	TRBJ2-3	.	TRBV9	CASSLGLSSTDTQYF	TGTGCCAGCAGCCTCGGACTCTCTAGCACAGATACGCAGTATTTT
.	TRBJ1-1	.	TRBV10-3	CAISERDRAFF	TGTGCCATCAGTGAGAGGGACCGGGCTTTCTTT
.	TRBJ2-7	.	TRBV4-2	CASSQERTATGYEQYF	TGTGCCAGCAGCCAAGAAAGGACAGCCACGGGCTACGAGCAGTACTTC
.	TRBJ2-3	.	TRBV13	CASSLVGDTQYF	TGTGCCAGCAGCTTAGTGGGGGATACGCAGTATTTT
TRBD1	TRBJ1-1	.	TRBV11-2	CASIPPGTGGTEAFF	TGTGCCAGCATCCCGCCCGGGACAGGGGGTACTGAAGCTTTCTTT
TRBD1	TRBJ2-7	.	TRBV2	CASSLRDRDTYEQYF	TGTGCCAGCAGCCTCCGGGACAGAGACACCTACGAGCAGTACTTC
.	TRBJ1-5	.	TRBV21-1	CASRNVGGSNQPQHF	TGTGCCAGCAGGAACGTAGGGGGGAGCAATCAGCCCCAGCATTTT
.	TRBJ1-2	.	TRBV10-2	CASTFSGADGYTF	TGCGCCAGCACCTTCAGCGGGGCGGATGGCTACACCTTC
.	TRBJ2-3	.	TRBV7-3	CASSEFSTDTQYF	TGTGCCAGCAGCGAATTTAGCACAGATACGCAGTATTTT
TRBD2	TRBJ2-3	once	TRBV4-2	CASSQSAGGPRRSDTQYF	TGTGCCAGCAGCCAATCAGCGGGAGGGCCGAGGAGGTCAGATACGCAGTATTTT
.	TRBJ1-2	.	TRBV25-1	CASSGQPNYGYTF	TGTGCCAGCAGTGGACAGCCGAACTATGGCTACACCTTC
TRBD1	TRBJ1-6	.	TRBV5-1	CASSLGQGNSPLHF	TGCGCCAGCAGCTTGGGACAGGGGAACTCACCCCTCCACTTT
.	TRBJ2-3	.	TRBV11-3	CASSFSGDTQYF	TGTGCCAGCAGCTTTTCGGGGGATACGCAGTATTTT
.	TRBJ2-1	.	TRBV9	CASSPGILSSYNEQFF	TGTGCCAGCAGCCCCGGGATCCTGAGCTCCTACAATGAGCAGTTCTTC
.	TRBJ1-2	.	TRBV14	CASSQDGTGSYGYTF	TGTGCCAGCAGCCAAGATGGAACAGGGAGTTATGGCTACACCTTC
.	TRBJ2-2	.	TRBV4-1	CASSQPRTGTGELFF	TGCGCCAGCAGCCAACCACGGACGGGCACCGGGGAGCTGTTTTTT
.	TRBJ1-2	.	TRBV28	CASSLSTRGRQNGYTF	TGTGCCAGCAGTTTATCGACTCGGGGGCGTCAGAACGGCTACACCTTC
TRBD2	TRBJ2-2	.	TRBV3-1/TRBV3-2	CASSQPGRGTNTGELFF	TGTGCCAGCAGCCAACCCGGGAGGGGTACGAACACCGGGGAGCTGTTTTTT
TRBD1	TRBJ2-7	.	TRBV27	CASSTPDRGYEQYF	TGTGCCAGCAGTACCCCGGACAGGGGTTACGAGCAGTACTTC
TRBD1	TRBJ1-6	.	TRBV5-5	CASSSYTGGGLNSPLHF	TGTGCCAGCAGCTCCTATACAGGGGGAGGATTGAACTCACCCCTCCACTTT
.	TRBJ1-6	.	TRBV28	CASSLGRGYNNSPLHF	TGTGCCAGCAGTTTGGGGAGGGGATATAATAATTCACCCCTCCACTTT
.	TRBJ2-7	.	TRBV7-6	CASSLALEPPYEQYF	TGTGCCAGCAGCTTAGCTCTAGAGCCCCCCTACGAGCAGTACTTC
.	TRBJ2-6	.	TRBV4-1	CASSQLGVGANVLTF	TGCGCCAGCAGCCAACTAGGGGTTGGGGCCAACGTCCTGACTTTC
.	TRBJ1-5	.	TRBV19	CASSIPNQPQHF	TGTGCCAGTAGTATCCCCAATCAGCCCCAGCATTTT
.	TRBJ1-5	.	TRBV28	CASSFYGEGQPQHF	TGTGCCAGCAGTTTCTATGGGGAGGGTCAGCCCCAGCATTTT
TRBD2	TRBJ2-7	.	TRBV7-3	CASSFSGTSGRNEQYF	TGTGCCAGCAGCTTCTCCGGGACTAGCGGGAGGAACGAGCAGTACTTC
.	TRBJ2-2	.	TRBV5-4	CASSLGRTGELFF	TGTGCCAGCAGCTTGGGGCGCACCGGGGAGCTGTTTTTT
TRBD1	TRBJ1-5	.	TRBV7-2	CASSSGQALNQPQHF	TGTGCCAGCAGCTCCGGACAGGCGCTGAATCAGCCCCAGCATTTT
.	TRBJ2-7	.	TRBV7-9	CASSSGWRHILSYEQYF	TGTGCCAGCAGCTCGGGATGGAGACACATCCTCTCCTACGAGCAGTACTTC
TRBD1	TRBJ2-7	.	TRBV7-9	CASTQGDRFEQYF	TGTGCCAGCACCCAGGGGGACAGGTTCGAGCAGTACTTC
TRBD1	TRBJ2-7	.	TRBV27	CASSPTDRAYEQYF	TGTGCCAGCAGTCCTACCGACAGGGCCTACGAGCAGTACTTC
.	TRBJ1-1	few	TRBV14	CASSRTLYTEAFF	TGTGCCAGCAGCCGGACGTTATACACTGAAGCTTTCTTT
.	TRBJ1-1	.	TRBV20-1	CSANQKIEAFF	TGCAGTGCTAACCAGAAGATTGAAGCTTTCTTT
.	TRBJ1-5	.	TRBV6-5	CASSYGQYSNQPQHF	TGTGCCAGCAGTTATGGTCAATATAGCAATCAGCCCCAGCATTTT
.	TRBJ1-3	once	TRBV7-2	CASSLAGGRSGNTIYF	TGTGCCAGCAGCTTAGCTGGGGGGCGATCAGGAAACACCATATATTTT
.	TRBJ2-3	.	TRBV19	CASSERVTDTQYF	TGTGCCAGTAGTGAGAGGGTCACAGATACGCAGTATTTT
TRBD1	TRBJ1-2	.	TRBV7-2	CASSLGPGQGGEGYTF	TGTGCCAGCAGCTTAGGGCCGGGACAGGGTGGGGAAGGCTACACCTTC
.	TRBJ1-1	.	TRBV7-3	CASSPNPQGEAFF	TGTGCCAGCAGCCCTAACCCACAGGGTGAAGCTTTCTTT
.	TRBJ1-5	.	TRBV4-1	CASSQAALNQPQHF	TGCGCCAGCAGTCAGGCGGCCCTAAATCAGCCCCAGCATTTT